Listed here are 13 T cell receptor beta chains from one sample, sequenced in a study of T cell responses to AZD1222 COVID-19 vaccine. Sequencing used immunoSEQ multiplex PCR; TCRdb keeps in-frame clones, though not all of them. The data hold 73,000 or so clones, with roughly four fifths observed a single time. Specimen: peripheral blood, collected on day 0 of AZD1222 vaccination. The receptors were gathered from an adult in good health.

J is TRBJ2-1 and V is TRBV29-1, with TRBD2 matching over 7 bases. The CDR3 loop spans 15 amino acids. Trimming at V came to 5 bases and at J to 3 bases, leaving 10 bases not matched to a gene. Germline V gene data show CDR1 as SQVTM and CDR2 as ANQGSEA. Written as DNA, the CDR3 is TGCAGCGTTCTGATCCCGACTAGCCACTACAATGAGCAGTTCTTC. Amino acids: CSVLIPTSHYNEQFF.

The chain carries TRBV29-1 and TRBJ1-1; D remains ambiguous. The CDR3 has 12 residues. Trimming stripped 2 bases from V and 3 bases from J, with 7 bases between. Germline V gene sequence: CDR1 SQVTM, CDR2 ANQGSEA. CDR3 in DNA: TGCAGCGTTGAATCGGGAGACACTGAAGCTTTCTTT. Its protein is CSVESGDTEAFF. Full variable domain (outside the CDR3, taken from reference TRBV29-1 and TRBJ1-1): SAVISQKPSRDICQRGTSLTIQCQVDSQVTMMFWYRQQPGQSLTLIATANQGSEATYESGFVIDKFPISRPNLTFSTLTVSNMSPEDSSIYLCSVESGDTEAFFGQGTRLTVV.

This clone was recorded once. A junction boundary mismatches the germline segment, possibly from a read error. CDR3 sequence: CASSLEAGNEQFF. The DNA for the CDR3 is TGTGCCAGCAGCCTAGAAGCGGGCAATGAGCAGTTCTTC. The chain joins TRBV11-3 to TRBJ2-1; the D gene is possibly TRBD2 (6 bases). The length of the CDR3 is 13 residues. Germline assignment: CDR1 SGHNT and CDR2 YENEEA.

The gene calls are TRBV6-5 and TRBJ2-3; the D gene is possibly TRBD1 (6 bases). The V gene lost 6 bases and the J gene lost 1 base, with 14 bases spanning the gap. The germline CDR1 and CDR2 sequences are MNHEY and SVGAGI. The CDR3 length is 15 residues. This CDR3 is CASSKPGQGTDTQYF. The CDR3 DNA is TGTGCCAGCAGCAAACCGGGACAAGGCACAGATACGCAGTATTTT.

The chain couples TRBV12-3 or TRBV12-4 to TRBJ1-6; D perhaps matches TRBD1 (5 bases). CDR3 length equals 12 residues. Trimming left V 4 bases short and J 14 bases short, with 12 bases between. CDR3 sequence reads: CASSSDSRTLHF. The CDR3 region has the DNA TGTGCCAGCAGTTCCGACAGCCGCACCCTCCACTTT.

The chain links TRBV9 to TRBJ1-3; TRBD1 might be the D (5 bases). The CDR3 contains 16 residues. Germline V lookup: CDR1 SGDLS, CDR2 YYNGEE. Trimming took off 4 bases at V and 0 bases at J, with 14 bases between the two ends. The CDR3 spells CASSPGPGFSGNTIYF. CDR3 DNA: TGTGCCAGCAGCCCGGGACCGGGCTTCTCTGGAAACACCATATATTTT.

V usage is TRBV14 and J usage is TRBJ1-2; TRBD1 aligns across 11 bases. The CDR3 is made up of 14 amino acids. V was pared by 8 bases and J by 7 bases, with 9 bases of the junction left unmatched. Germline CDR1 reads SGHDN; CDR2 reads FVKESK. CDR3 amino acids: CASRPGQGAGGYTF. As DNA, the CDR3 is TGTGCCAGCCGCCCAGGACAGGGGGCGGGTGGCTACACCTTC.

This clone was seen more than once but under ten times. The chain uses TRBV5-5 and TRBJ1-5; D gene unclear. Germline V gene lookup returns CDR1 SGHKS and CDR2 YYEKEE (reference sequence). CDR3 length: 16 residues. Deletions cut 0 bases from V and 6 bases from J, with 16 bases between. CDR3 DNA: TGTGCCAGCAGCTTGGAGGTTAGTCATGGTGGTCAGCCCCAGCATTTT. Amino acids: CASSLEVSHGGQPQHF.

CDR3 nucleotide sequence: TGTGCCAGCTCCTCGGGCTGGGGCAATCAGCCCCAGCATTTT. Amino acid sequence: CASSSGWGNQPQHF. The chain joins TRBV6-5 to TRBJ1-5, with D uncertain. CDR1 and CDR2 (germline): MNHEY, SVGAGI. V was trimmed by 8 bases and J by 2 bases, leaving 13 bases between them. The CDR3 extends over 14 amino acids.

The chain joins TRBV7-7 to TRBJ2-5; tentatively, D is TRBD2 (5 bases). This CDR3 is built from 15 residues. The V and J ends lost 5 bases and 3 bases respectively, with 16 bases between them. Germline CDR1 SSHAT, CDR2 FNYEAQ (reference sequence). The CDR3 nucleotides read TGTGCCAGCAGCCGCCTCGCTAGCCGAAAAGAGACCCAGTACTTC. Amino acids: CASSRLASRKETQYF.

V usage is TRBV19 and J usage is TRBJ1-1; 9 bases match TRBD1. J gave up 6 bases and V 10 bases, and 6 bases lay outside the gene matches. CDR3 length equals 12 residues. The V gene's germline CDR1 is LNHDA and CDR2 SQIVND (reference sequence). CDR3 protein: CATRTGGSEAFF. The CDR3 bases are TGTGCCACCAGAACAGGGGGCTCTGAAGCTTTCTTT.

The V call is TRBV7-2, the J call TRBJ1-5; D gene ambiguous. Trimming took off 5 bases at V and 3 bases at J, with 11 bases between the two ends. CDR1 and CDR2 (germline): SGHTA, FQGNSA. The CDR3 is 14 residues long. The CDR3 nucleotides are TGTGCCAGCAGCCCCGGACTTTTCAATCAGCCCCAGCATTTT. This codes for CASSPGLFNQPQHF.

For the CDR3, the DNA is TGCGCCAGCAGCGGGGGGGCGTCCCTCGCTAGCACAGATACGCAGTATTTT. Translated: CASSGGASLASTDTQYF. The V and J genes are TRBV5-1 and TRBJ2-3; D perhaps matches TRBD2 (7 bases). The CDR3 is 17 amino acids. Looked up from germline, CDR1 is SGHRS and CDR2 is YFSETQ. Trimming cost V 4 bases and J 0 bases, with 18 bases left between them.